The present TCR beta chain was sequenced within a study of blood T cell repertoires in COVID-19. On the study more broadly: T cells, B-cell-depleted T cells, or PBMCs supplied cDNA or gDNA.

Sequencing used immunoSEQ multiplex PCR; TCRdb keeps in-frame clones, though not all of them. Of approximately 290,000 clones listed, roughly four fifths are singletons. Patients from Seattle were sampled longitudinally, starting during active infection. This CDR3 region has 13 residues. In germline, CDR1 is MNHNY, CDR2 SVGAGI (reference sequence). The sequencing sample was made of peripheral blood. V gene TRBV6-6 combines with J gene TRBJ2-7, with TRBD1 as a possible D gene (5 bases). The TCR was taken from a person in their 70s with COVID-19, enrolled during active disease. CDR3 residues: CAAVGRVFYEQYF. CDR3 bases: TGTGCAGCAGTCGGCAGGGTATTCTACGAGCAGTACTTC.